The TCR beta chain described here comes from a study of control samples from healthy donors and cancer patients (TCRdb year 2020). The method behind the library was the immunoSEQ multiplex PCR assay. The immuneACCESS repertoire file appears here via TCRdb, limited to in-frame rearrangements. These files lack a portion of the clones; in checked studies, under half of the deficit traces to unresolved V genes, and the cause of the others is not known. The sample profile shows under 75,000 clones; 85% of them were found once. Roughly 5% of the sample comes from the top ten. On this clone itself: This receptor's antigen is unknown. No quality values exist for individual bases; no much larger clone is one base distant.

The CDR3 numbers 13 residues from cysteine through phenylalanine. Only the CDR3 part of the read is kept: 39 bases, read in frame from the first base. The germline V gene (reference sequence) yields LNHNV for CDR1 and YYDKDF for CDR2. Deletion took 6 bases off V and 4 bases off J, with a span of 12 bases between the germline ends. The origin of this receptor is a middle-aged man in good health. Sequencing was done on a sample of blood. The rearranged segments are TRBV15 and TRBJ1-2; a confident D gene designation cannot be given. DNA sequence: TGTGCCACCAGAGCGGATAGGTTCTATGGCTACACCTTC. It translates as CATRADRFYGYTF.